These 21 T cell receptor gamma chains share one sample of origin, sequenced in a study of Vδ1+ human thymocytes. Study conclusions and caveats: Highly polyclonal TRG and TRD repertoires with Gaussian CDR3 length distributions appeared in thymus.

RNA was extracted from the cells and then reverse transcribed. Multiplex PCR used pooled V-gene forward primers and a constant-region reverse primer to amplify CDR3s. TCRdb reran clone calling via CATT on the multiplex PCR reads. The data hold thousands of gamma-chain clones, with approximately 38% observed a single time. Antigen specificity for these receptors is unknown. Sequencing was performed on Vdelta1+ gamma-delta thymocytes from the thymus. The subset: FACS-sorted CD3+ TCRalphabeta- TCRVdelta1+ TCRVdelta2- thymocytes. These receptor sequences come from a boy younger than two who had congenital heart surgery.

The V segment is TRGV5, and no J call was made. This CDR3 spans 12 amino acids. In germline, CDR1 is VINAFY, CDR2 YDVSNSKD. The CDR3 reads CATWDRLFRQLF. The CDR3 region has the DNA TGTGCCACCTGGGACAGGCTTTTTCGTCAACTCTTT.

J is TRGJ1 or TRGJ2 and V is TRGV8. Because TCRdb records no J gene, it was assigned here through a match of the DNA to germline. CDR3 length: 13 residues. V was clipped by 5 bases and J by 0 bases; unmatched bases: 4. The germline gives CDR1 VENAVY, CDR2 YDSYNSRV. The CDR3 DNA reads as TGTGCCACCTGGGGGCCGAATTATTATAAGAAACTCTTT. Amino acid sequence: CATWGPNYYKKLF.

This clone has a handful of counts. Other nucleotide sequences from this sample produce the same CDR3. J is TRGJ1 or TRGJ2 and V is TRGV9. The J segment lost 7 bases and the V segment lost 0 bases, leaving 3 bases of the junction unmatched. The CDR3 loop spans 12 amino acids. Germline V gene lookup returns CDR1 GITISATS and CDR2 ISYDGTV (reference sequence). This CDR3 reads CALWEVGYKKLF. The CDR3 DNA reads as TGTGCCTTGTGGGAGGTGGGCTATAAGAAACTCTTT.

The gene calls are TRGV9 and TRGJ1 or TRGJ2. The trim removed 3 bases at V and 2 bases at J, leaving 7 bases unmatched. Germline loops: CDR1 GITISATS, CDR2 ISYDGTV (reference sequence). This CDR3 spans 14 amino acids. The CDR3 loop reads CALWEFQDYYKKLF. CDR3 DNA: TGTGCCTTGTGGGAGTTCCAGGATTATTATAAGAAACTCTTT.

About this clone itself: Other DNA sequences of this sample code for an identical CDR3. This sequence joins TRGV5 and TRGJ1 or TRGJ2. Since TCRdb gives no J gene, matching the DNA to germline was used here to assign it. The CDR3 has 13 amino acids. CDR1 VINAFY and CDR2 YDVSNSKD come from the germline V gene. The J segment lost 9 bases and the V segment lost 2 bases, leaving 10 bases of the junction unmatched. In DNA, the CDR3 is TGTGCCACCTGGGACACCGGCAGGTTTAAGAAACTCTTT. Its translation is CATWDTGRFKKLF.

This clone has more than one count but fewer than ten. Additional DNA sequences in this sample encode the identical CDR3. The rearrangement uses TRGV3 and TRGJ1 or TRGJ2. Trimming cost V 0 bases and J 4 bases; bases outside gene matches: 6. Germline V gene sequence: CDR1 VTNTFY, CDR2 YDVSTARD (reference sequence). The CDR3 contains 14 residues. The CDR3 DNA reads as TGTGCCACCTGGGACAGGCCAGGGTATTATAAGAAACTCTTT. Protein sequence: CATWDRPGYYKKLF.

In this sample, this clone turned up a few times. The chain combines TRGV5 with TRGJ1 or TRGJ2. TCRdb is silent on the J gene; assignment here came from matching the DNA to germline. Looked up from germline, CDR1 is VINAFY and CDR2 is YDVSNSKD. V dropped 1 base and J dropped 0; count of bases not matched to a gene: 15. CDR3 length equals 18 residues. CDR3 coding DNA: TGTGCCACCTGGGACAGATCCCATAGGGCCGCGAATTATTATAAGAAACTCTTT. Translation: CATWDRSHRAANYYKKLF.

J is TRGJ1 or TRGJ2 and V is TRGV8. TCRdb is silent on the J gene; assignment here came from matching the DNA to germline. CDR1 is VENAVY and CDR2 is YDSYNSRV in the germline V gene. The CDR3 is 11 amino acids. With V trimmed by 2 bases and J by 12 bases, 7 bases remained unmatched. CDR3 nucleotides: TGTGCCACCTGGGATAAGAAAGGGAAACTCTTT. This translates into CATWDKKGKLF.

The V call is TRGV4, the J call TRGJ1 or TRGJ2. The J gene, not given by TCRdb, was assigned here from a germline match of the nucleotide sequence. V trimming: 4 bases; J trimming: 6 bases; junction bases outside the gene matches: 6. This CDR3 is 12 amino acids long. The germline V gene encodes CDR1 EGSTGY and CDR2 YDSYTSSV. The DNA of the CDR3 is TGTGCCACCTGGGAAGGGGGTTATAAGAAACTCTTT. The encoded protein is CATWEGGYKKLF.

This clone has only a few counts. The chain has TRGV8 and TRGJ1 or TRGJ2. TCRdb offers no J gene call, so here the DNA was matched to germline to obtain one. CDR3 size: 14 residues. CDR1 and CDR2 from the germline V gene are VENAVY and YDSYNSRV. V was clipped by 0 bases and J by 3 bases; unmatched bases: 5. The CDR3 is CATWDRRAYYKKLF. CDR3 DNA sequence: TGTGCCACCTGGGATAGGCGGGCTTATTATAAGAAACTCTTT.

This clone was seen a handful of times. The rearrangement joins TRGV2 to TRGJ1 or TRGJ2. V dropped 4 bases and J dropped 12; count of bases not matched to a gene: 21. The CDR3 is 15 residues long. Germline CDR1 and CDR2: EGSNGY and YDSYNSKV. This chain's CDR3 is CATWEGRGGQRWKLF. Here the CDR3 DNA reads TGTGCCACCTGGGAGGGCCGTGGGGGTCAAAGGTGGAAACTCTTT.

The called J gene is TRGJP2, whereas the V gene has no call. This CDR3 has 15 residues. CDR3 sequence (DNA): TGTGCCACCTGGGACAGGCCGGGTAGTAATTGGATCAAGACGTTT. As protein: CATWDRPGSNWIKTF.

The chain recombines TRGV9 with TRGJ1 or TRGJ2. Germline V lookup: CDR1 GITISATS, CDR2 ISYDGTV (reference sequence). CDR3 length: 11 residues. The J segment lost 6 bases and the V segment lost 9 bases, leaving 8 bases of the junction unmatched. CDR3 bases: TGTGCCTTGAGGCCTCTTTATAAGAAACTCTTT. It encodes CALRPLYKKLF.

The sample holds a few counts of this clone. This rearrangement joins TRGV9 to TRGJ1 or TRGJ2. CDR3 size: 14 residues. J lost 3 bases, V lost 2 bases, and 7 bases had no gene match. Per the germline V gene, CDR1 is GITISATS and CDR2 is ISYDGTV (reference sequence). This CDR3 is CALWEGPLYYKKLF. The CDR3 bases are TGTGCCTTGTGGGAGGGGCCCCTTTATTATAAGAAACTCTTT.

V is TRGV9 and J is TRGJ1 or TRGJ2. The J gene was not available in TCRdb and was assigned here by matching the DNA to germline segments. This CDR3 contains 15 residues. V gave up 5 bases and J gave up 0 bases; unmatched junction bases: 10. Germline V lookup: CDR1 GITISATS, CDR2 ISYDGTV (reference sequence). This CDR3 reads CALWAPLSNYYKKLF. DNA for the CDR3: TGTGCCTTGTGGGCCCCTCTTTCGAATTATTATAAGAAACTCTTT.

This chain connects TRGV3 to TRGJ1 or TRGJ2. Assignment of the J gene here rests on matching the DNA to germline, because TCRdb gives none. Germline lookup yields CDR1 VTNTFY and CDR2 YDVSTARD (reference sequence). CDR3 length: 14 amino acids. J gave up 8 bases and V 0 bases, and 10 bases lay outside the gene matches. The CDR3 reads CATWDRIRVNKKLF. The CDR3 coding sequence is TGTGCCACCTGGGACAGGATCAGGGTCAATAAGAAACTCTTT.

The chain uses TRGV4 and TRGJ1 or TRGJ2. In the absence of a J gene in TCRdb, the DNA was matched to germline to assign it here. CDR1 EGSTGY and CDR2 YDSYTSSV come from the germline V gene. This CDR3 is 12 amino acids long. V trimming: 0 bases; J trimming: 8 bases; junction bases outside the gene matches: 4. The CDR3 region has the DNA TGTGCCACCTGGGATGGGCGTAATAAGAAACTCTTT. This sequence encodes CATWDGRNKKLF.

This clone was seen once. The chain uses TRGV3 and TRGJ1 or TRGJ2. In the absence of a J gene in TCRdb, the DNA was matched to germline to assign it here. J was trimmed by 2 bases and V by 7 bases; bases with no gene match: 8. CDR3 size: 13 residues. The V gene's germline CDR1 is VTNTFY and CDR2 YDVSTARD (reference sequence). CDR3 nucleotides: TGTGCCACCTGTGTCGGAGATTATTATAAGAAACTCTTT. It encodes CATCVGDYYKKLF.

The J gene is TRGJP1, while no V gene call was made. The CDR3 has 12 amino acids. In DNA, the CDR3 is TGTGCCACCTGGGATATCCGTTGGTTCAAGATATTT. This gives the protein CATWDIRWFKIF.

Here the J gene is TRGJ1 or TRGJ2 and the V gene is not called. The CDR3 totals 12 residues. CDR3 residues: CATWDLHYKKLF. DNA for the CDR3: TGTGCCACCTGGGATTTGCATTATAAGAAACTCTTT.

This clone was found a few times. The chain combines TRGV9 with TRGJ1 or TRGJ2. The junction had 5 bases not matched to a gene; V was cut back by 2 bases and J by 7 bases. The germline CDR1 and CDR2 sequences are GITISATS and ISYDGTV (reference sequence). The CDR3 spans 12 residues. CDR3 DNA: TGTGCCTTGTGGGAGGGAAAATATAAGAAACTCTTT. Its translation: CALWEGKYKKLF.